This T cell receptor (beta chain) emerged from a study of T-cell memory formation after mild COVID-19. TCRdb used MiXCR to reprocess the 5' RACE reads, holding one entry per CDR3 protein. The sample shows more than 70,000 distinct CDR3 sequences, approximately 15% of them seen only once. In germline, CDR1 is SQVTM, CDR2 ANQGSEA. J gave up 4 bases and V 4 bases, and 4 bases lay outside the gene matches. This CDR3 contains 13 residues. This clonotype was picked up a small number of times. Its antigen remains unidentified. Whole-study results and caveats: Some SARS-CoV-2-responding clones were already detected in memory before infection.

The sequenced sample was PBMCs or a T cell subset sorted from them (not recorded which). The TCR was taken from an adult woman who had mild COVID-19 (a few samples of this study predate the infection). Cell type and time point are not known. V usage is TRBV29-1 and J usage is TRBJ2-1; 7 bases align to TRBD2. CDR3 sequence: CSVVAGLYNEQFF. The CDR3 DNA reads TGCAGCGTTGTAGCGGGTCTTTACAATGAGCAGTTCTTC.